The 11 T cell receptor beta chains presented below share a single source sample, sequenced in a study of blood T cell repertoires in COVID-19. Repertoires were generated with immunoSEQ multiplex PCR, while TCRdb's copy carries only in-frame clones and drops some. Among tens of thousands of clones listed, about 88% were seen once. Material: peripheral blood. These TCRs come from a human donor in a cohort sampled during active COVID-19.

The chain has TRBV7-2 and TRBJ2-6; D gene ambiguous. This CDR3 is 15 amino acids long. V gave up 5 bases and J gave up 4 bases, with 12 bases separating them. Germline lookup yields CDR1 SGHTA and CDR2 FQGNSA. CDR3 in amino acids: CASSPYESGANVLTF. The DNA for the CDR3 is TGTGCCAGCAGCCCCTACGAGTCCGGGGCCAACGTCCTGACTTTC.

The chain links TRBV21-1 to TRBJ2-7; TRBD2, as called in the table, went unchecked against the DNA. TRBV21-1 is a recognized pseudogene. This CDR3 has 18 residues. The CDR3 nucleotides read TGTGCCAGCAGCAAAGCCAGGACTAGCGGGAGGGAAGGTTACGAGCAGTACTTC. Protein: CASSKARTSGREGYEQYF.

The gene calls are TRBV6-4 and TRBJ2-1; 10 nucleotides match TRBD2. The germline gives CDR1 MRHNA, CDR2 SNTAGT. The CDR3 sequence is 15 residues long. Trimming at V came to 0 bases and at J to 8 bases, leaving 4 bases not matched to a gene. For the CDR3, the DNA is TGTGCCAGCAGTGACTCTGGCCTAGCGGGGGATGAGCAGTTCTTC. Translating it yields CASSDSGLAGDEQFF.

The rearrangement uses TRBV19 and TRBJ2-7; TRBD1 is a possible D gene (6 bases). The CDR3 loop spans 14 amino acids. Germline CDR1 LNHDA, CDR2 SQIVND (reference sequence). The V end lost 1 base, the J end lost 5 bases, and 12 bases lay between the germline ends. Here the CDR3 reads CASSIGGRMNEQYF. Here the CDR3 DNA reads TGTGCCAGTAGTATAGGGGGGCGTATGAACGAGCAGTACTTC.

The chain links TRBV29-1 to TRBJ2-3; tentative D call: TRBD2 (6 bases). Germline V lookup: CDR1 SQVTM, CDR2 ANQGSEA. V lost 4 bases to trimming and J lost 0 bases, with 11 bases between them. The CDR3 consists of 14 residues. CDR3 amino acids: CSVVVGTSTDTQYF. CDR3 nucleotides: TGCAGCGTTGTGGTTGGGACTAGCACAGATACGCAGTATTTT.

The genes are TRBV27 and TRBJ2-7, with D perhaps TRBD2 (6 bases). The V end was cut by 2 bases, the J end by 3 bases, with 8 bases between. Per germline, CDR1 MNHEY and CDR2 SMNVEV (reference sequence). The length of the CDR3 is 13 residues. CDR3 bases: TGTGCCAGCAGTTTACTCGGGGGCTACGAGCAGTACTTC. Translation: CASSLLGGYEQYF.

The CDR3 protein is CASSRGGTRVIEQYF. The CDR3 region has the DNA TGTGCCAGCAGCCGAGGGGGGACTAGAGTGATTGAGCAGTACTTC. The V and J genes are TRBV7-8 and TRBJ2-7; the match to TRBD2 covers 8 bases. This CDR3 has 15 residues. The V gene's germline CDR1 is SGHVS and CDR2 FQNEAQ. Unmatched junction bases numbered 13, after V lost 5 bases and J lost 7 bases.

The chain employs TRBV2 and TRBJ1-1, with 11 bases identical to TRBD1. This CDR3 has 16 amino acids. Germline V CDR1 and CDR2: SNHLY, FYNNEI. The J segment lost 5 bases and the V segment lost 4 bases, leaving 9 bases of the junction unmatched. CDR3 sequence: CASSGGQGAGRTEAFF. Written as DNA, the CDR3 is TGTGCCAGCAGTGGTGGACAGGGGGCCGGTAGGACTGAAGCTTTCTTT.

The DNA for the CDR3 is TGTGCCAGCAGTTCTACTCGGACAGTGATGAACACTGAAGCTTTCTTT. It is translated as CASSSTRTVMNTEAFF. J is TRBJ1-1 and V is TRBV27; the D gene is possibly TRBD1 (6 bases). The CDR3 sequence is 16 residues long. Germline V gene data show CDR1 as MNHEY and CDR2 as SMNVEV (reference sequence). V was pared by 4 bases and J by 0 bases, with 15 bases between.

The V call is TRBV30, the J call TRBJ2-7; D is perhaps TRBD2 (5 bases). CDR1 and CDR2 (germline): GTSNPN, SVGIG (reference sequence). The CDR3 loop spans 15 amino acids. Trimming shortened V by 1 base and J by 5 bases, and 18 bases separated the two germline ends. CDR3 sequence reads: CAWSGALPGVDEQYF. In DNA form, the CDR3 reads TGTGCCTGGAGTGGGGCCCTCCCCGGGGTGGACGAGCAGTACTTC.

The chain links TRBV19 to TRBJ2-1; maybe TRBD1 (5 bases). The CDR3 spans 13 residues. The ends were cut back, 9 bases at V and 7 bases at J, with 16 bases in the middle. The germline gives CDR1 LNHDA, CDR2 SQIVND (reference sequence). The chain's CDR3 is CASRAGFGNEQFF. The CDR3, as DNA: TGTGCCAGCAGAGCAGGGTTCGGAAATGAGCAGTTCTTC.